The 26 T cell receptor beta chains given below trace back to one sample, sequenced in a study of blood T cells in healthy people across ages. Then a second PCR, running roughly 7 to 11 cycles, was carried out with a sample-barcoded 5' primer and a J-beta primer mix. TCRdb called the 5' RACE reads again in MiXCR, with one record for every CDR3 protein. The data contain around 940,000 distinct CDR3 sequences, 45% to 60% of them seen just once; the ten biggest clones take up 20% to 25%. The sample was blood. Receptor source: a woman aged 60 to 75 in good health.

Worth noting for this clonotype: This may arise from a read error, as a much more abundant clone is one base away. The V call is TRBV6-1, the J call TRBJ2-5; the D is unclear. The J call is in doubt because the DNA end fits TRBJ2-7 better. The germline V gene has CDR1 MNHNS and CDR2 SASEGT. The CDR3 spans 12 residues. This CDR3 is CATLPYTYEQYF. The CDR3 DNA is TGTGCCACCCTTCCGTACACCTACGAGCAGTACTTC.

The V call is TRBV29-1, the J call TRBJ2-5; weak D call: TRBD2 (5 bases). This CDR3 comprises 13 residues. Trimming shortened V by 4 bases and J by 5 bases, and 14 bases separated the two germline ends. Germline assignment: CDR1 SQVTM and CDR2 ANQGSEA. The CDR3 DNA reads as TGCAGCGTTGGGAACTCCGGCGGGGAGACCCAGTACTTC. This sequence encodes CSVGNSGGETQYF.

CDR3 sequence: CATQGLAGSYEQYF. In DNA form, the CDR3 reads TGTGCCACCCAGGGACTAGCGGGTAGCTACGAGCAGTACTTC. The genes are TRBV6-2 or TRBV6-3 and TRBJ2-7, with 12 nucleotides matching TRBD2. The ends lost 10 bases at V and 3 bases at J; junction bases unmatched: 7. The CDR3 extends over 14 amino acids. Germline V gene data show CDR1 as MNHEY and CDR2 as SVGEGT.

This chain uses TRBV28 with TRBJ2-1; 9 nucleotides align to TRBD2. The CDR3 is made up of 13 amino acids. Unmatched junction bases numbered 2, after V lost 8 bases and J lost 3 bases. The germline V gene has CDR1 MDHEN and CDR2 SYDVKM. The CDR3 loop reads CASGTSNYNEQFF. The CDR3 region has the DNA TGTGCCAGCGGGACTAGCAACTACAATGAGCAGTTCTTC.

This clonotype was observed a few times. The CDR3 loop is CASKIRDREEYGYTF. Written as DNA, the CDR3 is TGTGCCAGCAAGATCCGGGACAGGGAGGAGTATGGCTACACCTTC. The V and J genes are TRBV2 and TRBJ1-2; 9 nucleotides align to TRBD1. The germline V gene encodes CDR1 SNHLY and CDR2 FYNNEI. This CDR3 has 15 residues. V shed 7 bases, J shed 5 bases, and the junction held 11 bases outside the gene matches.

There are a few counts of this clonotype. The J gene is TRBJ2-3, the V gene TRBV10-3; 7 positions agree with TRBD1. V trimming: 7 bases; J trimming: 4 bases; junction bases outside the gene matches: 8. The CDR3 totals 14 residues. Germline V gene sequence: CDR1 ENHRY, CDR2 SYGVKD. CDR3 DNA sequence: TGTGCCATCAAGGGGGACAGTCCCGCAGATACGCAGTATTTT. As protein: CAIKGDSPADTQYF.

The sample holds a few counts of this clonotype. The CDR3 here is CASSLRGRLNYGYTF. DNA for the CDR3: TGTGCCAGCAGTCTACGGGGCAGGCTTAACTATGGCTACACCTTC. The chain employs TRBV27 and TRBJ1-2; D possibly corresponds to TRBD1 (5 bases). V lost 5 bases, J lost 1 base, and 14 bases lay in between. The germline V gene encodes CDR1 MNHEY and CDR2 SMNVEV (reference sequence). CDR3 length equals 15 residues.

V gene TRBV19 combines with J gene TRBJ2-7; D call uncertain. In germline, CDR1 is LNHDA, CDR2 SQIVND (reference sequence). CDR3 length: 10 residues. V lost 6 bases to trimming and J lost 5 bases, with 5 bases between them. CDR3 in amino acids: CASRPNEQYF. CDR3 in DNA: TGTGCCAGTAGACCCAACGAGCAGTACTTC. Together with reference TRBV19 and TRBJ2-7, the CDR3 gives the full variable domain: DGGITQSPKYLFRKEGQNVTLSCEQNLNHDAMYWYRQDPGQGLRLIYYSQIVNDFQKGDIAEGYSVSREKKESFPLTVTSAQKNPTAFYLCASRPNEQYFGPGTRLTVT.

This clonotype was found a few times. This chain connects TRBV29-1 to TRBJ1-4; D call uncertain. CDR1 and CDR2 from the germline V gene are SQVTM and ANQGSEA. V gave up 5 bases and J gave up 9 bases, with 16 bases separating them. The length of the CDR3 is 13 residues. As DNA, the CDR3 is TGCAGCGTTCGTCAGCCCCCCGGGAAAAAACTGTTTTTT. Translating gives CSVRQPPGKKLFF.

CDR3 coding DNA: TGTGCCAGCAGGCCGGGACTAGCGGGAGGGTATGAGCAGTTCTTC. It specifies CASRPGLAGGYEQFF. This chain connects TRBV12-3 or TRBV12-4 to TRBJ2-1; 16 bases match TRBD2. The CDR3 length is 15 residues. The junction had 4 bases not matched to a gene; V was cut back by 6 bases and J by 8 bases.

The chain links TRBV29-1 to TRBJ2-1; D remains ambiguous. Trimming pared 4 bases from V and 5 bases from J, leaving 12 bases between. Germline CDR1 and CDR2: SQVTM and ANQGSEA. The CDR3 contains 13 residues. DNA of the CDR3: TGCAGCGTTGTAGACCTCTTGAACAATGAGCAGTTCTTC. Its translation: CSVVDLLNNEQFF.

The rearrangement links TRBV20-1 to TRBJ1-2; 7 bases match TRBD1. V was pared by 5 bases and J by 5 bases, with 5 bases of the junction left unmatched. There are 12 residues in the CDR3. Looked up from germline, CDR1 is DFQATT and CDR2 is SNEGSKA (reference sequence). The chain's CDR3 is CSAPRQGYGYTF. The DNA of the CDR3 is TGCAGTGCTCCAAGACAGGGATATGGCTACACCTTC.

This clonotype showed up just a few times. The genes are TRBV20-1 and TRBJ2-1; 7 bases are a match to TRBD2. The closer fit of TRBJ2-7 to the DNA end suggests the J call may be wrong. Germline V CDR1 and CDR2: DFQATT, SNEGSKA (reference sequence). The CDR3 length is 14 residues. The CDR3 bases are TGCAGTGCTAGCGGGAGACGGGACTACAATGAGCAGTACTTC. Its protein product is CSASGRRDYNEQYF.

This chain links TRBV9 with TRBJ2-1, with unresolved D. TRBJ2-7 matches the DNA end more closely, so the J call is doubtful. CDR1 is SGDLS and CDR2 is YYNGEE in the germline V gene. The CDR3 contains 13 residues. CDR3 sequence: CASSDSSYNEQYF. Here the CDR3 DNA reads TGTGCCAGCAGCGACAGCTCCTACAATGAGCAGTACTTC.

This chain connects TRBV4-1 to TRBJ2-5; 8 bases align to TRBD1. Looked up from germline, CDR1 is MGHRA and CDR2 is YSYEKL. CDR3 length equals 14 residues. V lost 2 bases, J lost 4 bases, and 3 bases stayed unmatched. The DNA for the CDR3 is TGCGCCAGCAGCCAACCCGGGACAGGAGAGACCCAGTACTTC. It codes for CASSQPGTGETQYF.

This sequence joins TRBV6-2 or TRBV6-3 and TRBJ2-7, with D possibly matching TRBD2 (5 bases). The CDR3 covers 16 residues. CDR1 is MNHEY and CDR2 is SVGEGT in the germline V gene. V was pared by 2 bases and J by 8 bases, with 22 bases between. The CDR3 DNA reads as TGTGCCAGCAGTTACCCCCTAGCTAGGGTCCCCAGGAAGCAGTACTTC. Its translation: CASSYPLARVPRKQYF.

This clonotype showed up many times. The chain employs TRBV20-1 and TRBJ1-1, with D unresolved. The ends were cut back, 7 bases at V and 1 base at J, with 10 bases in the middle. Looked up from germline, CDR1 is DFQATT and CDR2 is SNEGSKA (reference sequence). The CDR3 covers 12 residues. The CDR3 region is CSVSVRNTEAFF. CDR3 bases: TGCAGTGTCTCTGTCCGGAACACTGAAGCTTTCTTT.

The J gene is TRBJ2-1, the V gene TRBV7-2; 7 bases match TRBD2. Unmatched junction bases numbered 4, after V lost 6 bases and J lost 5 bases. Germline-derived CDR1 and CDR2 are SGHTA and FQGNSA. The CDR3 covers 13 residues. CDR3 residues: CASSLRGDNEQFF. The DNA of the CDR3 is TGTGCCAGCAGTCTCCGGGGGGACAATGAGCAGTTCTTC.

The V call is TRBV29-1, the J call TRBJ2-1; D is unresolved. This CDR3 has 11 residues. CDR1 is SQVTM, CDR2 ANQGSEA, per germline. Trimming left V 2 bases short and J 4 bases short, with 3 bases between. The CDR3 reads CSVELYNEQFF. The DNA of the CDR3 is TGCAGCGTTGAATTGTACAATGAGCAGTTCTTC.

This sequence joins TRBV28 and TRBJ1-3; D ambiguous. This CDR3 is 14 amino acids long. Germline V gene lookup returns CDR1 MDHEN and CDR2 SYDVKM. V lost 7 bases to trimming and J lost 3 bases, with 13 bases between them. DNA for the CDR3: TGTGCCAGCACGCGGAGGGTGGATGGAAACACCATATATTTT. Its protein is CASTRRVDGNTIYF.

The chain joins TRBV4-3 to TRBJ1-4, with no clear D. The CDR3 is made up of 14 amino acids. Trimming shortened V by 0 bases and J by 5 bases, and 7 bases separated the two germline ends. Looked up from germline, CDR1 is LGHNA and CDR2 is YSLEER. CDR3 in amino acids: CASSQEGGNEKLFF. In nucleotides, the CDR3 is TGCGCCAGCAGCCAAGAGGGTGGGAATGAAAAACTGTTTTTT.

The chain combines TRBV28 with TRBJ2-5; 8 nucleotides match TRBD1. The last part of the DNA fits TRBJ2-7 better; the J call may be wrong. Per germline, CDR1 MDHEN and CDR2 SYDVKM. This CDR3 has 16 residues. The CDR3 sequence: CASSLPAPGGINEQYF. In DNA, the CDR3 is TGTGCCAGCAGTTTACCGGCTCCAGGGGGCATCAACGAGCAGTACTTC.

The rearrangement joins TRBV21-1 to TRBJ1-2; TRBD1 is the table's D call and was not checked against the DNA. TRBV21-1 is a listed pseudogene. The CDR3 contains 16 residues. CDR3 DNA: TGTGCCAGCAGAAACAGGGTGGGGAGACTTCTGCTTGGCTACACCTTC. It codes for CASRNRVGRLLLGYTF.

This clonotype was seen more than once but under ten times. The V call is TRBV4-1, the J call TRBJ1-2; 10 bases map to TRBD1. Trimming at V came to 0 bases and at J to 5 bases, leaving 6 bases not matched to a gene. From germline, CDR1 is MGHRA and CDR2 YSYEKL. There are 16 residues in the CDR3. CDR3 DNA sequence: TGCGCCAGCAGCCAAGATTTGGACAGGGGGACGTATGGCTACACCTTC. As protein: CASSQDLDRGTYGYTF.

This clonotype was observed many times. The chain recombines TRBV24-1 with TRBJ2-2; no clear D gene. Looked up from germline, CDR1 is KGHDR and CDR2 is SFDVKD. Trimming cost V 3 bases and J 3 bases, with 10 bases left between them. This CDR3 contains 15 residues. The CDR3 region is CATSDPARDTGELFF. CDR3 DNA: TGTGCCACCAGTGATCCGGCTCGGGACACCGGGGAGCTGTTTTTT.

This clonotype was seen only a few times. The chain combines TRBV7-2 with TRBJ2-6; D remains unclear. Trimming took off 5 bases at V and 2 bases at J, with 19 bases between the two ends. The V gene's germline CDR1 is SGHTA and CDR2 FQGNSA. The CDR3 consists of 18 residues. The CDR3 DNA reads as TGTGCCAGCAGCAATTCCCCGGGTAAGAGGACTGGGGCCAACGTCCTGACTTTC. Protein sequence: CASSNSPGKRTGANVLTF.